These 14 T cell receptor beta chains came from one sample sequenced in a study of CD8 T cells in ankylosing spondylitis. TCRdb itself ran the 5' RACE reads through MiXCR, one entry per CDR3 protein. The data show around 130,000 distinct CDR3 sequences, with over 6% seen just once and 9% to 15% held by the top ten. Sequenced material: blood, either unsorted or a sorted T cell fraction (not recorded which). Source of these receptors: a male donor with ankylosing spondylitis or in good health (not recorded which).

This clonotype was recorded at least ten times. The chain carries TRBV5-1 and TRBJ2-2, with TRBD2 as a possible D gene (6 bases). Germline values: CDR1 SGHRS, CDR2 YFSETQ. This CDR3 has 14 residues. Trimming removed 8 bases from V and 4 bases from J, with 15 bases in between. CDR3 loop: CASEGVGGTGELFF. The CDR3 coding sequence is TGCGCCAGTGAGGGTGTCGGGGGCACCGGGGAGCTGTTTTTT.

This clonotype was detected many times. The genes are TRBV5-1 and TRBJ2-2; D is uncertain. The CDR3 contains 12 residues. Germline lookup yields CDR1 SGHRS and CDR2 YFSETQ. Between the trimmed V and J ends, which lost 5 bases and 4 bases, there was a span of 6 bases. The CDR3 region is CASRDGTGELFF. In nucleotides, the CDR3 is TGCGCCAGCAGGGACGGCACCGGGGAGCTGTTTTTT.

This chain joins TRBV24-1 and TRBJ2-1; 7 nucleotides match TRBD2. The CDR3 length is 13 residues. V dropped 5 bases and J dropped 9; count of bases not matched to a gene: 6. Germline CDR1 KGHDR, CDR2 SFDVKD. The CDR3 DNA reads as TGTGCCACCAGTGGAGCGGGAATGGCTGAGCAGTTCTTC. This sequence encodes CATSGAGMAEQFF.

This chain joins TRBV27 and TRBJ1-6, with a weak D call TRBD1 (6 bases). Germline V gene data show CDR1 as MNHEY and CDR2 as SMNVEV (reference sequence). The CDR3 is made up of 16 amino acids. Trimming cost V 2 bases and J 0 bases, with 8 bases left between them. The DNA of the CDR3 is TGTGCCAGCAGTTTACAGGGGAGCTCCTATAATTCACCCCTCCACTTT. It encodes CASSLQGSSYNSPLHF.

This clonotype was detected ten times or more. J is TRBJ2-7 and V is TRBV27, with 8 nucleotides matching TRBD1. The CDR3 runs to 16 residues. Germline values: CDR1 MNHEY, CDR2 SMNVEV (reference sequence). V shed 2 bases and J 6 bases; nucleotides not matched to a gene: 12. CDR3 bases: TGTGCCAGCAGTTTAAACATCAGGGGGCGCCGCTCCGAGCAGTACTTC. This gives the protein CASSLNIRGRRSEQYF.

This clonotype was observed at least ten times. V usage is TRBV7-2 and J usage is TRBJ2-5, with TRBD1 as a possible D gene (5 bases). The CDR3 extends over 15 amino acids. Trimming removed 1 base from V and 4 bases from J, with 13 bases in between. Germline V gene lookup returns CDR1 SGHTA and CDR2 FQGNSA. The CDR3, as DNA: TGTGCCAGCAGCTTAGGGGGCAGAGTCCGAGAGACCCAGTACTTC. Protein: CASSLGGRVRETQYF.

This clonotype showed up many times. This chain joins TRBV5-1 and TRBJ1-1; possible D gene TRBD1, 6 bases. Germline V CDR1 and CDR2: SGHRS, YFSETQ. Deletions cut 0 bases from V and 5 bases from J, with 14 bases between. The CDR3 covers 15 residues. The CDR3 reads CASSLGDNRGTEAFF. The CDR3 coding sequence is TGCGCCAGCAGCTTGGGGGACAACCGGGGGACTGAAGCTTTCTTT.

The V and J genes are TRBV7-8 and TRBJ2-7; either TRBD1 or TRBD2 may fit D (5 bases each). This CDR3 is built from 16 residues. Germline V gives CDR1 SGHVS, CDR2 FQNEAQ. V gave up 0 bases and J gave up 7 bases, with 19 bases separating them. For the CDR3, the DNA is TGTGCCAGCAGCTTAGCGATGCCAGGGTTTACGGGAGAGCAGTACTTC. It encodes CASSLAMPGFTGEQYF.

At least ten counts were recorded for this clonotype. The chain links TRBV5-1 to TRBJ2-5, with 9 positions matching TRBD2. This CDR3 contains 16 residues. Germline V CDR1 and CDR2: SGHRS, YFSETQ. Germline trimming cut 2 bases from V and 5 bases from J; bases unmatched to any gene: 10. The CDR3: CASSFYNSGSPETQYF. Written as DNA, the CDR3 is TGCGCCAGCAGCTTTTATAATAGCGGGAGCCCGGAGACCCAGTACTTC.

This clonotype was counted many times. This rearrangement joins TRBV29-1 to TRBJ1-1; D unclear. Deletions cut 4 bases from V and 5 bases from J, with 14 bases between. Looked up from germline, CDR1 is SQVTM and CDR2 is ANQGSEA. The CDR3 sequence is 13 residues long. DNA of the CDR3: TGCAGCGTTGGGGTCGCCGCGGGAACTGAAGCTTTCTTT. Translation: CSVGVAAGTEAFF.

The chain employs TRBV5-1 and TRBJ2-1, with TRBD2 identical over 9 bases. Germline V lookup: CDR1 SGHRS, CDR2 YFSETQ. J lost 3 bases, V lost 1 base, and 8 bases had no gene match. This CDR3 contains 17 residues. CDR3 loop: CASSLRVTSGDYNEQFF. In nucleotides, the CDR3 is TGCGCCAGCAGCTTGAGGGTGACTAGCGGAGACTACAATGAGCAGTTCTTC.

About this clonotype itself: A much larger clone differs by one base, so this may be a read error. The chain links TRBV5-6 to TRBJ1-1; D gene unclear. The CDR3 sequence is 13 residues long. In germline, CDR1 is SGHDT, CDR2 YYEEEE. The CDR3 here is CTSSSGLGTEAFF. The CDR3 region has the DNA TGTACCAGCAGCTCCGGCTTGGGCACTGAAGCTTTCTTT.

This clonotype was observed many times. This sequence joins TRBV20-1 and TRBJ2-1; TRBD2 is a possible D gene (5 bases). CDR1 and CDR2 (germline): DFQATT, SNEGSKA (reference sequence). Trimming cost V 0 bases and J 6 bases, with 21 bases left between them. CDR3 size: 17 residues. CDR3 nucleotides: TGCAGTGCTAGAGATATACAACGGGATCAATTTGCCAATGAGCAGTTCTTC. It encodes CSARDIQRDQFANEQFF.

This clonotype was observed at least ten times. The genes are TRBV12-3 or TRBV12-4 and TRBJ2-7; no clear D. Trimming took off 3 bases at V and 4 bases at J, with 1 base between the two ends. The length of the CDR3 is 10 residues. CDR3 in DNA: TGTGCCAGCAGTTTGTACGAGCAGTACTTC. Encoded protein: CASSLYEQYF.